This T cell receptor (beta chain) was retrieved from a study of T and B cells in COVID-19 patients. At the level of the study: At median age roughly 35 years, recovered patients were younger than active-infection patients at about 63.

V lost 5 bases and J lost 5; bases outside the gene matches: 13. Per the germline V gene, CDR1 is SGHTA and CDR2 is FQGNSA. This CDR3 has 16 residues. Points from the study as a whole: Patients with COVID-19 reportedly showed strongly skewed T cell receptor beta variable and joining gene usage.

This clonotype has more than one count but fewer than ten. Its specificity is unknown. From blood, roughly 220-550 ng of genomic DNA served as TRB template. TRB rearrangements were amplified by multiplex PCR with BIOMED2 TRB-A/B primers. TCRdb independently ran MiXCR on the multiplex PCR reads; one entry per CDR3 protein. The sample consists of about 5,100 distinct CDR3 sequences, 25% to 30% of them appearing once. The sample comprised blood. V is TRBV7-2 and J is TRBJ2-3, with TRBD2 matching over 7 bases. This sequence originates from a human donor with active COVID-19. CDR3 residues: CASSQTRTSSGDTQYF. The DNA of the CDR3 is TGTGCCAGCAGCCAAACCAGGACTAGTTCAGGAGATACGCAGTATTTT. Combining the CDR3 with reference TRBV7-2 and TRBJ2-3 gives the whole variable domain GAGVSQSPSNKVTEKGKDVELRCDPISGHTALYWYRQSLGQGLEFLIYFQGNSAPDKSGLPSDRFSAERTGGSVSTLTIQRTQQEDSAVYLCASSQTRTSSGDTQYFGPGTRLTVL.